Each of the 8 T cell receptor beta chains below was sequenced from the same sample in a study of T cell responses to AZD1222 COVID-19 vaccine. Sequenced by immunoSEQ multiplex PCR; TCRdb stores in-frame clones only, minus some. The repertoire consists of 150,000 to 200,000 clones, with 85% to 90% occurring once and the leading ten covering 2.5% to 3%. The starting material was peripheral blood, obtained on day 0 of MenACWY control vaccination. These receptors all stem from an adult in good health.

This clone occurred once. The chain couples TRBV9 to TRBJ1-1; D gene uncertain. The CDR3 has 13 amino acids. The germline gives CDR1 SGDLS, CDR2 YYNGEE. V shed 0 bases and J shed 1 base, with 4 bases lying between them. This CDR3 reads CASSVGKNTEAFF. In nucleotides, the CDR3 is TGTGCCAGCAGCGTAGGAAAGAACACTGAAGCTTTCTTT.

The rearrangement links TRBV19 to TRBJ1-4, with 7 bases matching TRBD1. The CDR3 has 14 amino acids. Per the germline V gene, CDR1 is LNHDA and CDR2 is SQIVND (reference sequence). Trimming cost V 7 bases and J 7 bases; bases outside gene matches: 9. The CDR3 protein is CASILLTGPEKLFF. Here the CDR3 DNA reads TGTGCCAGTATTTTACTGACAGGGCCTGAAAAACTGTTTTTT.

The V and J genes are TRBV19 and TRBJ1-5, with 8 bases that match TRBD1. Trimming at V came to 2 bases and at J to 0 bases, leaving 6 bases not matched to a gene. Germline V gives CDR1 LNHDA, CDR2 SQIVND (reference sequence). This CDR3 has 17 amino acids. CDR3 nucleotides: TGTGCCAGTAGTATAACAGGGGGGTCCGGTAGCAATCAGCCCCAGCATTTT. Its translation: CASSITGGSGSNQPQHF. Looking up the rest from reference TRBV19 and TRBJ1-5 gives the full variable domain: DGGITQSPKYLFRKEGQNVTLSCEQNLNHDAMYWYRQDPGQGLRLIYYSQIVNDFQKGDIAEGYSVSREKKESFPLTVTSAQKNPTAFYLCASSITGGSGSNQPQHFGDGTRLSIL.

V is TRBV29-1 and J is TRBJ2-1; D is possibly TRBD2 (6 bases). Germline CDR1 SQVTM, CDR2 ANQGSEA. This CDR3 is built from 13 residues. V lost 3 bases and J 4 bases, leaving 10 bases between the germline ends. Written as DNA, the CDR3 is TGCAGCGTTGATAAAGGGACTTACAATGAGCAGTTCTTC. This codes for CSVDKGTYNEQFF.

J is TRBJ2-7 and V is TRBV28; no clear D. CDR3 length equals 11 residues. The ends were cut back, 6 bases at V and 9 bases at J, with 12 bases in the middle. Germline assignment: CDR1 MDHEN and CDR2 SYDVKM. The CDR3 DNA reads as TGTGCCAGCAGCTCAGGTGGCGGGCAGTACTTC. Its translation is CASSSGGGQYF.

This chain connects TRBV7-2 to TRBJ2-3; 7 positions agree with TRBD2. With 3 bases clipped from V and 1 base from J, the junction kept 1 base outside the gene matches. The germline gives CDR1 SGHTA, CDR2 FQGNSA. The CDR3 is 14 residues long. DNA for the CDR3: TGTGCCAGCAGCTTCAGCGGGGGCACAGATACGCAGTATTTT. Translating gives CASSFSGGTDTQYF.

The chain joins TRBV5-1 to TRBJ2-2; 11 bases match TRBD2. The germline CDR1 and CDR2 sequences are SGHRS and YFSETQ. This CDR3 has 17 residues. The junction had 8 bases not matched to a gene; V was cut back by 0 bases and J by 7 bases. The CDR3 DNA follows: TGCGCCAGCAGCTTGGTTGGTAGCGGGAGGGCCGACGGGGAGCTGTTTTTT. Residues: CASSLVGSGRADGELFF.

This clone was seen more than once but under ten times. This sequence joins TRBV7-2 and TRBJ2-7; D possibly corresponds to TRBD1 (6 bases). This CDR3 spans 18 amino acids. The germline V gene has CDR1 SGHTA and CDR2 FQGNSA. V was pared by 5 bases and J by 0 bases, with 23 bases between. In DNA, the CDR3 is TGTGCCAGCAGCATCTATCAGGGGTCCCCAGTGAGCTCCTACGAGCAGTACTTC. Translating gives CASSIYQGSPVSSYEQYF.